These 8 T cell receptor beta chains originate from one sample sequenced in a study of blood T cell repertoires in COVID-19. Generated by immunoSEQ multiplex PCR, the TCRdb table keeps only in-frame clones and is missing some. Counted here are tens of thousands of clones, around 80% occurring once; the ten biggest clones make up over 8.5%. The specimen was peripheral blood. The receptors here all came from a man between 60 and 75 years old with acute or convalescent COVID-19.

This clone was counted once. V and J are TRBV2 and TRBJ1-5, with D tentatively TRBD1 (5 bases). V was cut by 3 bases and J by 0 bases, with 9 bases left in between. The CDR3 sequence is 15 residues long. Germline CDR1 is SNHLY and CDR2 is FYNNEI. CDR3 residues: CASSDPRDSNQPQHF. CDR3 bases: TGTGCCAGCAGTGACCCCAGGGATAGCAATCAGCCCCAGCATTTT.

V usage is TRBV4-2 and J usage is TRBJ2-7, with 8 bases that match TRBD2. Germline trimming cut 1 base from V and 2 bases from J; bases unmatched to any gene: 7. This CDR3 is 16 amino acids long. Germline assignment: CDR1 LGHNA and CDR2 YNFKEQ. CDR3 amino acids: CASSQAFAGGAYEQYF. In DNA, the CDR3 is TGTGCCAGCAGCCAAGCTTTCGCGGGGGGCGCCTACGAGCAGTACTTC.

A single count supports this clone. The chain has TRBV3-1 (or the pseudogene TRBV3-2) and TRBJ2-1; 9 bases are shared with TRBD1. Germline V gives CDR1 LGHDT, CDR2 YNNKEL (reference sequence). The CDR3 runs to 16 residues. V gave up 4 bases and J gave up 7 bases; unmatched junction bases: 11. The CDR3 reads CASSLHPGQGGNEQFF. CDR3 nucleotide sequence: TGTGCCAGCAGCCTTCATCCGGGACAGGGAGGGAATGAGCAGTTCTTC.

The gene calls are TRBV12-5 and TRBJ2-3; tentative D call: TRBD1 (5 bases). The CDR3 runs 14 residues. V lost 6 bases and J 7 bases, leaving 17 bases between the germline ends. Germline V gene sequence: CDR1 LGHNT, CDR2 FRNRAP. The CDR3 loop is CASGQPGTGNTQYF. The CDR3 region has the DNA TGTGCTAGTGGCCAACCCGGAACAGGAAATACGCAGTATTTT.

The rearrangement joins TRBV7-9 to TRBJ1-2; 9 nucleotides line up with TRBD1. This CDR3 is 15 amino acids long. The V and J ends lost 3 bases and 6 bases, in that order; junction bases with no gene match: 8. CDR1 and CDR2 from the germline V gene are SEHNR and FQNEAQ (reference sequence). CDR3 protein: CASSFLAQGADGYTF. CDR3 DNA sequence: TGTGCCAGCAGCTTCCTGGCACAGGGGGCGGATGGCTACACCTTC.

This chain's CDR3 is CASRQGASNYGYTF. For the CDR3, the DNA is TGTGCCAGCAGGCAGGGGGCCTCTAACTATGGCTACACCTTC. J is TRBJ1-2 and V is TRBV27; TRBD1 aligns across 8 bases. The CDR3 runs 14 residues. Trimming cost V 6 bases and J 0 bases; bases outside gene matches: 3. Germline V gene sequence: CDR1 MNHEY, CDR2 SMNVEV (reference sequence).

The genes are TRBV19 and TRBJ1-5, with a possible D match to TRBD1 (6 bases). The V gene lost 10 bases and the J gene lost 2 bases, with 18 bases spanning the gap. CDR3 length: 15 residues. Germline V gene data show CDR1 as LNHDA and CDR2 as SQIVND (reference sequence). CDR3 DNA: TGTGCCATTGGGGGGGGGCCAAATCGCAATCAGCCCCAGCATTTT. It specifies CAIGGGPNRNQPQHF.

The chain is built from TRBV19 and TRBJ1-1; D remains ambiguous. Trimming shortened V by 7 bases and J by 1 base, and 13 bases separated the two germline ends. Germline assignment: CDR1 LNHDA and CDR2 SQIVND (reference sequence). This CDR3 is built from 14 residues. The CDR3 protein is CASTQSHANTEAFF. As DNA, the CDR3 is TGTGCCAGTACCCAATCACACGCGAACACTGAAGCTTTCTTT.